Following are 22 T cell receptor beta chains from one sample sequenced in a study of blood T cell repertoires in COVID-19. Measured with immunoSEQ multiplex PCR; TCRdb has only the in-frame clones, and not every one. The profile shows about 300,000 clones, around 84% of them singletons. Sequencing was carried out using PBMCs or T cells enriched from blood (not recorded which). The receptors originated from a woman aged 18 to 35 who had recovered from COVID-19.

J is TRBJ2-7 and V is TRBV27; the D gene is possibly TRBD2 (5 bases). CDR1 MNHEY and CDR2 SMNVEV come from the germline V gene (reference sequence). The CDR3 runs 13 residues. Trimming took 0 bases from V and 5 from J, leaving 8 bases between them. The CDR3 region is CASSLSMRDEQYF. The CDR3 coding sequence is TGTGCCAGCAGTTTATCGATGAGGGACGAGCAGTACTTC.

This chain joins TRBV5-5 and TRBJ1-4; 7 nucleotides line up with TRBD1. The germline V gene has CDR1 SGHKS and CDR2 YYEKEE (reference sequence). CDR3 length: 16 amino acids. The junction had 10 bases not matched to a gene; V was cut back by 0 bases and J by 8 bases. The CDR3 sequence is CASSLGSDQGGEKLFF. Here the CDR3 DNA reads TGTGCCAGCAGCTTGGGGTCGGATCAGGGGGGAGAAAAACTGTTTTTT.

CDR3 protein: CASSFRDRAYNEQFF. In DNA, the CDR3 is TGTGCCAGCAGCTTCCGGGACAGGGCCTACAATGAGCAGTTCTTC. V and J are TRBV7-9 and TRBJ2-1, with 9 positions matching TRBD1. Germline CDR1 reads SEHNR; CDR2 reads FQNEAQ (reference sequence). The V segment lost 3 bases and the J segment 2 bases; nucleotides outside the gene matches: 2. This CDR3 has 15 amino acids.

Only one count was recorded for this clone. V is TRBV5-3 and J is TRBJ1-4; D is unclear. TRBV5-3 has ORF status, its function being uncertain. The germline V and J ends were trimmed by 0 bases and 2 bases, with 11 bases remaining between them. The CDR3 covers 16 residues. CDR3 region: CARSLGEGGTNEKLFF. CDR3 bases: TGTGCCAGAAGCTTGGGGGAGGGAGGGACTAATGAAAAACTGTTTTTT.

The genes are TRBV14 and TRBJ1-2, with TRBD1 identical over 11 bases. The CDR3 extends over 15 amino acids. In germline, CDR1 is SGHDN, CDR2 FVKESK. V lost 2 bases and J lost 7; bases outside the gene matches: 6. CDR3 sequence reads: CASSQTGTGGRGYTF. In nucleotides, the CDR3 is TGTGCCAGCAGCCAAACCGGGACAGGGGGTCGTGGCTACACCTTC.

CDR3: CAIRKTLYVKTGNNSPLHF. In DNA, the CDR3 is TGTGCCATCAGGAAAACGCTGTACGTTAAAACGGGGAATAATTCACCCCTCCACTTT. This chain joins TRBV10-3 and TRBJ1-6; D gene unclear. CDR3 length: 19 amino acids. V was trimmed by 6 bases and J by 5 bases, leaving 26 bases between them. CDR1 is ENHRY, CDR2 SYGVKD, per germline.

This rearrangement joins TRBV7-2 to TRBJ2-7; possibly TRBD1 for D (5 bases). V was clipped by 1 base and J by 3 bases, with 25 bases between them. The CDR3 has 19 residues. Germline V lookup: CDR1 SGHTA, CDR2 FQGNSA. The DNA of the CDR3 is TGTGCCAGCAGCTTAGGCGTTAGTGGTTTTAGGGGTTTGAACTACGAGCAGTACTTC. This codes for CASSLGVSGFRGLNYEQYF.

In DNA, the CDR3 is TGTGCCAGCAGCTTAGTCGGCAGGGGAGGGTATAGCAATCAGCCCCAGCATTTT. Protein: CASSLVGRGGYSNQPQHF. The chain is built from TRBV7-9 and TRBJ1-5; possibly TRBD1 for D (6 bases). Trimming pared 1 base from V and 0 bases from J, leaving 16 bases between. The CDR3 is 18 residues long. CDR1 is SEHNR, CDR2 FQNEAQ, per germline (reference sequence).

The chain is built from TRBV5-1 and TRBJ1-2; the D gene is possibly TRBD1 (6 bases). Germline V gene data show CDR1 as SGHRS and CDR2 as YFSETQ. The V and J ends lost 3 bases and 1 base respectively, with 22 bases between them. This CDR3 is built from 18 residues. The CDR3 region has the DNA TGCGCCAGCAGCTGGGGCCCCAAGGGGGGGGCTGATAACTATGGCTACACCTTC. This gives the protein CASSWGPKGGADNYGYTF. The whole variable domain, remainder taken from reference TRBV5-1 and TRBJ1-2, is KAGVTQTPRYLIKTRGQQVTLSCSPISGHRSVSWYQQTPGQGLQFLFEYFSETQRNKGNFPGRFSGRQFSNSRSEMNVSTLELGDSALYLCASSWGPKGGADNYGYTFGSGTRLTVV.

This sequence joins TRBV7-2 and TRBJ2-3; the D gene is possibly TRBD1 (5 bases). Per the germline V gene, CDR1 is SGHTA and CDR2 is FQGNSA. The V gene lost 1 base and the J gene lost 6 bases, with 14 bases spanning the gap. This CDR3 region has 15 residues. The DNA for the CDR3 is TGTGCCAGCAGCTTAGATGGGCGCGGACATGATACGCAGTATTTT. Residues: CASSLDGRGHDTQYF. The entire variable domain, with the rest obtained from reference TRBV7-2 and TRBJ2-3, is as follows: GAGVSQSPSNKVTEKGKDVELRCDPISGHTALYWYRQSLGQGLEFLIYFQGNSAPDKSGLPSDRFSAERTGGSVSTLTIQRTQQEDSAVYLCASSLDGRGHDTQYFGPGTRLTVL.

The CDR3 spells CASSPRLDTEAFF. The CDR3 DNA is TGTGCCAGTAGTCCCCGACTTGACACTGAAGCTTTCTTT. The chain employs TRBV19 and TRBJ1-1; no reliable D call. V was trimmed by 5 bases and J by 3 bases, leaving 10 bases between them. The germline CDR1 and CDR2 sequences are LNHDA and SQIVND (reference sequence). The CDR3 is 13 amino acids.

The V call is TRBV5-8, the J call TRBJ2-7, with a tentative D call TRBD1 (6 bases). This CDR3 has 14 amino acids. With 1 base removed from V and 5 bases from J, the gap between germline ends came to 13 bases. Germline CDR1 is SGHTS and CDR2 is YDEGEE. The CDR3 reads CASSLFRGRNEQYF. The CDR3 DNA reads TGTGCCAGCAGCTTGTTCAGGGGAAGGAACGAGCAGTACTTC.

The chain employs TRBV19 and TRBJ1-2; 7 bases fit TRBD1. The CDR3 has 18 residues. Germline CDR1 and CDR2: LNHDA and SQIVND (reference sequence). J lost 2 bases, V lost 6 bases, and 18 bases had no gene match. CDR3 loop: CASSTPTLRGPVNYGYTF. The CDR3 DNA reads TGTGCCAGTAGCACCCCAACCCTGAGGGGGCCGGTGAACTATGGCTACACCTTC.

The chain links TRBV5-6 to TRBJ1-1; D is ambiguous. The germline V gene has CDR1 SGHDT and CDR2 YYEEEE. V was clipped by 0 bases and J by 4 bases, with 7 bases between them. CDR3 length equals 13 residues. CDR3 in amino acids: CASSLGEVTEAFF. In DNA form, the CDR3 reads TGTGCCAGCAGCTTGGGAGAGGTCACTGAAGCTTTCTTT.

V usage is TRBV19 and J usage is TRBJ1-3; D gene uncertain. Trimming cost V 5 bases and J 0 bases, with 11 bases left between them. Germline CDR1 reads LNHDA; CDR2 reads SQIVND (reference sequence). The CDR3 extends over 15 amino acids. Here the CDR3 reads CASSPAIFSGNTIYF. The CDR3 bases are TGTGCCAGTAGTCCAGCGATTTTCTCTGGAAACACCATATATTTT. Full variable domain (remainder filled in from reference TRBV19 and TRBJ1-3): DGGITQSPKYLFRKEGQNVTLSCEQNLNHDAMYWYRQDPGQGLRLIYYSQIVNDFQKGDIAEGYSVSREKKESFPLTVTSAQKNPTAFYLCASSPAIFSGNTIYFGEGSWLTVV.

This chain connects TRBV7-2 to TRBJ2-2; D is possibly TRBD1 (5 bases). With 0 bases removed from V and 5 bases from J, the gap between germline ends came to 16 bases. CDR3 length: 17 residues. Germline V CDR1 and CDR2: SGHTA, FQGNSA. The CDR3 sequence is CASSLARAGWYTGELFF. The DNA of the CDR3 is TGTGCCAGCAGCTTAGCTAGGGCAGGGTGGTATACCGGGGAGCTGTTTTTT.

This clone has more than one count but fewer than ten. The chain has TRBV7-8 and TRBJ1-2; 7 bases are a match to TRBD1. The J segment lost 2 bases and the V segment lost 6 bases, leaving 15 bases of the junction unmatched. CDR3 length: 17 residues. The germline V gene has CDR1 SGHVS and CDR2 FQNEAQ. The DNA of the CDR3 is TGTGCCAGCAGTCTCCGGGACAGTTACCCCCCGAACTATGGCTACACCTTC. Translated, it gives CASSLRDSYPPNYGYTF.

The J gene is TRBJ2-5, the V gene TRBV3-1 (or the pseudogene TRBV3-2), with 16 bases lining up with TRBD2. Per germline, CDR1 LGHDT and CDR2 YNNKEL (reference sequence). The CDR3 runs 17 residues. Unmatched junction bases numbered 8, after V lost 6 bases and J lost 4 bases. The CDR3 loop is CASSTGTSGGAGETQYF. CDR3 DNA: TGTGCCAGCAGTACCGGGACTAGCGGGGGGGCAGGAGAGACCCAGTACTTC.

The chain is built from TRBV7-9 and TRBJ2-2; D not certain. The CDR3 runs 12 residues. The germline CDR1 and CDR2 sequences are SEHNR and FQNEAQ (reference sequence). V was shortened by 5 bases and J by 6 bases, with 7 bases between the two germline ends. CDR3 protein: CASSLYPGELFF. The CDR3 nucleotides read TGTGCCAGCAGCCTATATCCCGGGGAGCTGTTTTTT.

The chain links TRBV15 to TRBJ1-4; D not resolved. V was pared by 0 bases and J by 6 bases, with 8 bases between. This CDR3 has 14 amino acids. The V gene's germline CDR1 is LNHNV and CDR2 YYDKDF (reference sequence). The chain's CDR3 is CATSRDSVYEKLFF. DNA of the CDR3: TGTGCCACCAGCAGAGATTCGGTCTATGAAAAACTGTTTTTT.

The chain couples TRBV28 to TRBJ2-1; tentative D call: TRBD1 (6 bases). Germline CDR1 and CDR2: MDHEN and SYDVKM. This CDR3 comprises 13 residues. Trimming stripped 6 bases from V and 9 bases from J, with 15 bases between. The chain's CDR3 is CASSFPGQSEQFF. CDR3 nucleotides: TGTGCCAGCAGCTTCCCGGGACAAAGTGAGCAGTTCTTC.

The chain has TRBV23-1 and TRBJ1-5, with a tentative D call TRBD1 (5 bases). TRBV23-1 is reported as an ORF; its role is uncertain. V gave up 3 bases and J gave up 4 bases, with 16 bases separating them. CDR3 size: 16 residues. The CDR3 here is CASSQLRVVGNQPQHF. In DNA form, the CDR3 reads TGCGCCAGCAGTCAGCTCAGGGTAGTAGGAAATCAGCCCCAGCATTTT.